Below, 32 T cell receptor beta chains from the same sample are listed, as sequenced in a study of CD8 T cells in ankylosing spondylitis. No antigen has been identified for these receptors. From the 5' RACE reads, TCRdb called clonotypes with MiXCR, one entry per CDR3 protein. The top ten clones hold 0.45% to 0.6% of a sample with more than 650,000 distinct CDR3 sequences, about 12% of them seen once. Study-wide results and limits: A motif in TCR beta, a set of seven to nine highly homologous variants, appeared characteristic of ankylosing spondylitis blood.

Sample: blood, either unsorted or a sorted T cell fraction (not recorded which). Receptors originate from a male donor with ankylosing spondylitis.

This clonotype was seen more than once but under ten times. For the CDR3, the DNA is TGCAGTGCTAGAGATCTAGGCAATCAGCCCCAGCATTTT. It translates to CSARDLGNQPQHF. The chain has TRBV20-1 and TRBJ1-5, with D hard to call. The V gene lost 0 bases and the J gene lost 2 bases, with 5 bases spanning the gap. CDR3 length: 13 amino acids. Germline V gives CDR1 DFQATT, CDR2 SNEGSKA (reference sequence).

This clonotype was detected only once. The chain joins TRBV7-2 to TRBJ2-5; tentatively, D is TRBD2 (6 bases). The V gene's germline CDR1 is SGHTA and CDR2 FQGNSA. With 5 bases removed from V and 5 bases from J, the gap between germline ends came to 18 bases. The CDR3 spans 15 residues. CDR3 bases: TGTGCCAGCAGCCTCGCGGGGTTCGGGGTCGAGACCCAGTACTTC. Translated: CASSLAGFGVETQYF.

This clonotype turned up a few times. The CDR3 region is CASSLGQAVNEQFF. CDR3 DNA sequence: TGCGCCAGCAGCTTGGGACAGGCGGTCAATGAGCAGTTCTTC. The chain employs TRBV5-1 and TRBJ2-1; a possible D gene is TRBD1 (6 bases). Per germline, CDR1 SGHRS and CDR2 YFSETQ. The CDR3 has 14 residues. Trimming removed 0 bases from V and 6 bases from J, with 10 bases in between. Full variable domain (rest looked up from reference TRBV5-1 and TRBJ2-1): KAGVTQTPRYLIKTRGQQVTLSCSPISGHRSVSWYQQTPGQGLQFLFEYFSETQRNKGNFPGRFSGRQFSNSRSEMNVSTLELGDSALYLCASSLGQAVNEQFFGPGTRLTVL.

This clonotype turned up a few times. The chain links TRBV5-1 to TRBJ2-5; the D gene is possibly TRBD2 (7 bases). CDR3 length equals 15 residues. The V gene lost 4 bases and the J gene lost 5 bases, with 18 bases spanning the gap. CDR1 SGHRS and CDR2 YFSETQ come from the germline V gene. The CDR3 DNA follows: TGCGCCAGCAGCGGCGTACCGGGGGGCAGCGAGACCCAGTACTTC. It encodes CASSGVPGGSETQYF.

This clonotype was observed many times. The chain is built from TRBV5-1 and TRBJ2-2, with D unclear. V lost 1 base and J 7 bases, leaving 8 bases between the germline ends. The germline gives CDR1 SGHRS, CDR2 YFSETQ. The CDR3 length is 13 residues. In DNA, the CDR3 is TGCGCCAGCAGCTTGAGCCCCCTCGGGGAGCTGTTTTTT. This encodes CASSLSPLGELFF.

The CDR3 coding sequence is TGTGCCATCAGGGGGACAGGGCGCTATGGCTACACCTTC. It specifies CAIRGTGRYGYTF. This sequence joins TRBV10-3 and TRBJ1-2, with 9 nucleotides matching TRBD1. The CDR3 runs to 13 residues. The germline gives CDR1 ENHRY, CDR2 SYGVKD. With V trimmed by 6 bases and J by 4 bases, 3 bases remained unmatched.

Notes on this clonotype: Since a much larger clone is just one base distant, this may be a read error. The rearrangement uses TRBV6-5 and TRBJ1-2, with TRBD1 matching over 8 bases. This CDR3 comprises 15 residues. With 0 bases clipped from V and 8 bases from J, the junction kept 8 bases outside the gene matches. Germline V gene data show CDR1 as MNHEY and CDR2 as SVGAGI. CDR3 region: CASSYSDRVTGGYTF. CDR3 in DNA: TGTGCCAGCAGTTACTCGGACAGGGTGACAGGAGGCTACACCTTC.

This clonotype came up many times. This chain joins TRBV4-3 and TRBJ2-3; D not certain. Trimming removed 1 base from V and 2 bases from J, with 10 bases in between. The CDR3 runs 15 residues. Germline V CDR1 and CDR2: LGHNA, YSLEER. The DNA for the CDR3 is TGCGCCAGCAGCCAAGTTTACGGAACCACAGATACGCAGTATTTT. Protein product: CASSQVYGTTDTQYF.

This clonotype has just a few counts. The chain joins TRBV6-1 to TRBJ2-7; a weak D match, TRBD1 (5 bases). V dropped 7 bases and J dropped 3 bases, with 10 bases sitting between them. Per the germline V gene, CDR1 is MNHNS and CDR2 is SASEGT. CDR3 size: 12 residues. This chain's CDR3 is CASIFRDYEQYF. CDR3 in DNA: TGTGCCAGCATTTTCAGGGACTACGAGCAGTACTTC.

This clonotype was seen a few times. This chain joins TRBV6-2 or TRBV6-3 and TRBJ2-3; 14 bases agree with TRBD2. CDR3 length: 17 amino acids. Germline CDR1 reads MNHEY; CDR2 reads SVGEGT. V lost 2 bases, J lost 2 bases, and 3 bases stayed unmatched. The DNA for the CDR3 is TGTGCCAGCAGTTACGGACTAGCGGGGGGCTACACAGATACGCAGTATTTT. Amino acids: CASSYGLAGGYTDTQYF.

This clonotype was observed a few times. This chain connects TRBV4-3 to TRBJ1-1; D is possibly TRBD1 (6 bases). V lost 4 bases, J lost 13 bases, and 16 bases lay in between. This CDR3 has 12 residues. Germline CDR1 LGHNA, CDR2 YSLEER. DNA of the CDR3: TGCGCCAGCAGCCCAAGGGGGGCGTTAGTTTTCTTT. Protein: CASSPRGALVFF.

The chain employs TRBV11-3 and TRBJ2-1; 9 bases match TRBD1. The CDR3 covers 16 residues. Germline values: CDR1 SGHNT, CDR2 YENEEA. V lost 5 bases and J lost 7; bases outside the gene matches: 12. Here the CDR3 reads CASSPRGGTGSNEQFF. For the CDR3, the DNA is TGTGCCAGCAGCCCGAGGGGCGGGACAGGGTCAAATGAGCAGTTCTTC. The complete variable domain, with remaining parts taken from reference TRBV11-3 and TRBJ2-1, reads EAGVVQSPRYKIIEKKQPVAFWCNPISGHNTLYWYLQNLGQGPELLIRYENEEAVDDSQLPKDRFSAERLKGVDSTLKIQPAELGDSAVYLCASSPRGGTGSNEQFFGPGTRLTVL.

This clonotype showed up just a few times. The chain uses TRBV20-1 and TRBJ1-5, with a weak D call TRBD1 (5 bases). The germline V gene has CDR1 DFQATT and CDR2 SNEGSKA (reference sequence). V shed 6 bases and J shed 7 bases, with 16 bases lying between them. The CDR3 is 13 residues long. The CDR3 loop reads CSAPGRGGQPQHF. DNA of the CDR3: TGCAGTGCCCCCGGACGGGGGGGACAGCCCCAGCATTTT.

For the CDR3, the DNA is TGTGCCAGCAGCCCAAGGGTCAGGGTTCGGGGCTACACCTTC. This gives the protein CASSPRVRVRGYTF. The V and J genes are TRBV27 and TRBJ1-2; tentatively, D is TRBD1 (5 bases). CDR1 and CDR2 (germline): MNHEY, SMNVEV (reference sequence). The CDR3 totals 14 residues. V lost 6 bases, J lost 8 bases, and 19 bases lay in between.

In this sample, this clonotype turned up a few times. This rearrangement joins TRBV29-1 to TRBJ2-7; D is perhaps TRBD2 (5 bases). The germline V gene encodes CDR1 SQVTM and CDR2 ANQGSEA. The CDR3 has 13 amino acids. With 7 bases removed from V and 7 bases from J, the gap between germline ends came to 20 bases. The CDR3 DNA reads as TGCAGCGCCGACCGTGGAAAGAGAGGGGAGCAGTACTTC. It yields the protein CSADRGKRGEQYF.

This clonotype occurred a few times. The chain carries TRBV27 and TRBJ2-1; no definite D call. V gave up 7 bases and J gave up 6 bases, with 13 bases separating them. CDR3 length: 13 residues. Germline loops: CDR1 MNHEY, CDR2 SMNVEV (reference sequence). The CDR3 region has the DNA TGTGCCAGCACCCCGAACTGGGCCAATGAGCAGTTCTTC. It is translated as CASTPNWANEQFF.

This clonotype was observed a few times. The V call is TRBV4-3, the J call TRBJ2-2; the match to TRBD1 covers 9 bases. This CDR3 has 18 residues. The V segment lost 0 bases and the J segment 1 base; nucleotides outside the gene matches: 6. Germline CDR1 LGHNA, CDR2 YSLEER. CDR3 loop: CASSQDMGTGQNTGELFF. For the CDR3, the DNA is TGCGCCAGCAGCCAAGATATGGGGACAGGGCAGAACACCGGGGAGCTGTTTTTT.

This clonotype was seen at least ten times. The V gene is TRBV11-2, the J gene TRBJ2-5, with 7 bases matching TRBD1. This CDR3 is 19 amino acids long. Germline CDR1 SGHAT, CDR2 FQNNGV. V trimming: 1 base; J trimming: 2 bases; junction bases outside the gene matches: 16. This chain's CDR3 is CASSLVFRGQQSKQETQYF. CDR3 bases: TGTGCCAGCAGCTTAGTTTTCCGGGGACAGCAGTCTAAACAAGAGACCCAGTACTTC.

This clonotype has a handful of counts. The rearrangement uses TRBV5-1 and TRBJ2-7, with TRBD2 matching 11 bases. The CDR3 is made up of 14 amino acids. The V gene's germline CDR1 is SGHRS and CDR2 YFSETQ. The V gene end was trimmed by 4 bases and the J gene end by 6 bases; junction bases not matched to a gene: 6. In DNA, the CDR3 is TGCGCCAGCAGCGGGACTAGCGGTTCGGGCGAGCAGTACTTC. It is translated as CASSGTSGSGEQYF.

This clonotype occurred a few times. V gene TRBV20-1 combines with J gene TRBJ2-3; 7 nucleotides line up with TRBD1. V gave up 2 bases and J gave up 3 bases; unmatched junction bases: 5. This CDR3 is 14 amino acids long. The germline gives CDR1 DFQATT, CDR2 SNEGSKA (reference sequence). The chain's CDR3 is CSARRGGTTDTQYF. The CDR3 region has the DNA TGCAGTGCTAGAAGAGGGGGCACTACAGATACGCAGTATTTT.

This clonotype occurred many times. The chain combines TRBV6-5 with TRBJ2-5, with D tentatively TRBD1 or TRBD2 (5 bases each). This CDR3 is 13 amino acids long. Germline V lookup: CDR1 MNHEY, CDR2 SVGAGI. The V end lost 2 bases, the J end lost 5 bases, and 9 bases lay between the germline ends. The CDR3 bases are TGTGCCAGCAGTTACGCCGGGACGGAGACCCAGTACTTC. It is translated as CASSYAGTETQYF.

This clonotype was seen at least ten times. This chain uses TRBV20-1 with TRBJ1-1, with a weak D call TRBD1 (5 bases). The CDR3 is 13 amino acids. Deletions cut 5 bases from V and 3 bases from J, with 13 bases between. The germline V gene encodes CDR1 DFQATT and CDR2 SNEGSKA (reference sequence). CDR3 protein: CSARDSLDTEAFF. DNA of the CDR3: TGCAGTGCTCGCGACAGTCTCGACACTGAAGCTTTCTTT.

The gene calls are TRBV20-1 and TRBJ2-5; D gene ambiguous. CDR1 is DFQATT, CDR2 SNEGSKA, per germline (reference sequence). The length of the CDR3 is 12 residues. V lost 3 bases to trimming and J lost 7 bases, with 12 bases between them. CDR3 sequence reads: CSARSVAGTQYF. DNA of the CDR3: TGCAGTGCTAGGAGTGTAGCAGGGACCCAGTACTTC.

This clonotype has a handful of counts. The chain uses TRBV5-1 and TRBJ2-7; D is unclear. The CDR3 sequence is 12 residues long. The V gene's germline CDR1 is SGHRS and CDR2 YFSETQ. V was trimmed by 0 bases and J by 8 bases, leaving 9 bases between them. The CDR3 region is CASSLEDGQQYF. Here the CDR3 DNA reads TGCGCCAGCAGCTTGGAGGACGGTCAGCAGTACTTC.

This clonotype has only a few counts. The chain employs TRBV5-1 and TRBJ1-2; D remains unclear. V was clipped by 3 bases and J by 6 bases, with 9 bases between them. The CDR3 is 12 residues long. From germline, CDR1 is SGHRS and CDR2 YFSETQ. Written as DNA, the CDR3 is TGCGCCAGCAGCTCTGCCCTGGATGGCTACACCTTC. Translating it yields CASSSALDGYTF.

This clonotype turned up a few times. The chain employs TRBV18 and TRBJ1-5; TRBD1 might be the D (5 bases). The V gene's germline CDR1 is KGHSH and CDR2 LQKENI. This CDR3 has 15 amino acids. The germline V and J ends were trimmed by 3 bases and 3 bases, with 12 bases remaining between them. Here the CDR3 reads CASSPFRQNNQPQHF. For the CDR3, the DNA is TGTGCCAGCTCACCTTTCAGACAGAACAATCAGCCCCAGCATTTT. Filled out from reference TRBV18 and TRBJ1-5, the complete variable domain reads NAGVMQNPRHLVRRRGQEARLRCSPMKGHSHVYWYRQLPEEGLKFMVYLQKENIIDESGMPKERFSAEFPKEGPSILRIQQVVRGDSAAYFCASSPFRQNNQPQHFGDGTRLSIL.

This clonotype was counted a few times. The chain links TRBV20-1 to TRBJ1-1; 7 bases match TRBD1. This CDR3 region has 14 residues. In germline, CDR1 is DFQATT, CDR2 SNEGSKA (reference sequence). Germline trimming cut 3 bases from V and 0 bases from J; bases unmatched to any gene: 4. CDR3 protein: CSARTGFLNTEAFF. In nucleotides, the CDR3 is TGCAGTGCTAGGACAGGGTTTCTGAACACTGAAGCTTTCTTT.

In its sample, this clonotype was seen many times. The chain couples TRBV20-1 to TRBJ2-2; TRBD1 is a possible D gene (6 bases). The CDR3 length is 15 residues. Trimming pared 0 bases from V and 5 bases from J, leaving 13 bases between. In germline, CDR1 is DFQATT, CDR2 SNEGSKA (reference sequence). As DNA, the CDR3 is TGCAGTGCTAGAGATCGTCTAAGGGGGACCGGGGAGCTGTTTTTT. It encodes CSARDRLRGTGELFF.

The rearrangement links TRBV7-2 to TRBJ2-7; D ambiguous. The germline gives CDR1 SGHTA, CDR2 FQGNSA. Trimming took off 8 bases at V and 3 bases at J, with 14 bases between the two ends. This CDR3 is 13 amino acids long. The CDR3 region has the DNA TGTGCCAGCTCCCGGATTTCGAGCTACGAGCAGTACTTC. Its protein is CASSRISSYEQYF.

This clonotype was counted only a few times. This rearrangement joins TRBV27 to TRBJ2-2, with D possibly being TRBD2 (6 bases). CDR3 length: 15 amino acids. The V gene's germline CDR1 is MNHEY and CDR2 SMNVEV (reference sequence). The V end was cut by 7 bases, the J end by 6 bases, with 18 bases between. The CDR3 DNA reads TGTGCCAGCAACCCGGGAGAGGGATGGGCCGGGGAGCTGTTTTTT. Encoded protein: CASNPGEGWAGELFF.

The chain recombines TRBV20-1 with TRBJ2-3; 8 bases are shared with TRBD2. Losses at the gene ends were 5 bases for V and 6 bases for J; bases not matched to a gene: 13. Germline CDR1 DFQATT, CDR2 SNEGSKA (reference sequence). The length of the CDR3 is 15 residues. CDR3 residues: CSAGRVSGGGDTQYF. In nucleotides, the CDR3 is TGCAGTGCTGGCAGAGTGAGCGGGGGTGGTGATACGCAGTATTTT.

This chain joins TRBV7-2 and TRBJ1-6, with TRBD1 matching 7 bases. Trimming cost V 3 bases and J 7 bases; bases outside gene matches: 6. The CDR3 contains 15 residues. Per germline, CDR1 SGHTA and CDR2 FQGNSA. CDR3 residues: CASSFSGTVNSPLHF. The CDR3 nucleotides read TGTGCCAGCAGCTTTTCCGGGACAGTCAATTCACCCCTCCACTTT.